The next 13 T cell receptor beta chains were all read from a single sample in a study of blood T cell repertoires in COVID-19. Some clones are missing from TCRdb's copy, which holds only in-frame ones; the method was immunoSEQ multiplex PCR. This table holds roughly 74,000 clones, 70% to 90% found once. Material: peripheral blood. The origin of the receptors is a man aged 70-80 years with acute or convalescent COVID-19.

The CDR3 here is CASSPGQGYGYTF. The CDR3 DNA reads as TGCGCCAGCAGCCCGGGACAGGGGTATGGCTACACCTTC. V gene TRBV5-1 combines with J gene TRBJ1-2; TRBD1 aligns across 10 bases. The ends lost 4 bases at V and 5 bases at J; junction bases unmatched: 2. CDR3 length equals 13 residues. In germline, CDR1 is SGHRS, CDR2 YFSETQ.

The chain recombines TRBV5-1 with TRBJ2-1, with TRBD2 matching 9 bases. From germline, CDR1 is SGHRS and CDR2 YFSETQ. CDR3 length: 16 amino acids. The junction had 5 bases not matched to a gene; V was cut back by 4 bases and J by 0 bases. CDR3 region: CASSPTSGSSYNEQFF. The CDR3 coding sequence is TGCGCCAGCAGCCCGACTAGCGGTTCCTCCTACAATGAGCAGTTCTTC.

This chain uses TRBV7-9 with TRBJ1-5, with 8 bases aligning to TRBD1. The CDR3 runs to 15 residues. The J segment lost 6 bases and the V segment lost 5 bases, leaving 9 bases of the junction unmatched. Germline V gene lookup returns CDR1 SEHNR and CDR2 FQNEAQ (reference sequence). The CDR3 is CASSQGAGYTQPQHF. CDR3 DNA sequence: TGTGCCAGCAGCCAGGGGGCGGGGTACACTCAGCCCCAGCATTTT.

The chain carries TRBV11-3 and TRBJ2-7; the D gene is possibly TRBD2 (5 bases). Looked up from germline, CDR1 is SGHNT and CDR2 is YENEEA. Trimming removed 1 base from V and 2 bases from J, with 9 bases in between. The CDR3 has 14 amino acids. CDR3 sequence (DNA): TGTGCCAGCAGCTTAGTCGAGCGGACCTACGAGCAGTACTTC. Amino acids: CASSLVERTYEQYF. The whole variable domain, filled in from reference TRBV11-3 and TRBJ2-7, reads EAGVVQSPRYKIIEKKQPVAFWCNPISGHNTLYWYLQNLGQGPELLIRYENEEAVDDSQLPKDRFSAERLKGVDSTLKIQPAELGDSAVYLCASSLVERTYEQYFGPGTRLTVT.

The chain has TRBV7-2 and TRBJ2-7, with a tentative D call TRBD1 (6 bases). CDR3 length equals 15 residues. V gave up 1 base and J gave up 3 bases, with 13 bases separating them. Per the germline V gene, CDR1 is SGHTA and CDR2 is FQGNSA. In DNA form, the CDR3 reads TGTGCCAGCAGCTTAGAAGGGACACGATTCTACGAGCAGTACTTC. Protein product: CASSLEGTRFYEQYF.

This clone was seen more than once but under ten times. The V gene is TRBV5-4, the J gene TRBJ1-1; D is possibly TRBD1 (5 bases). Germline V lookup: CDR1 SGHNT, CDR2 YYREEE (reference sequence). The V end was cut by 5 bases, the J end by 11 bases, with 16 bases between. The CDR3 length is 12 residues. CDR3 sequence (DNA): TGTGCCAGCAGTTCTACTTCGGGGGAGGCTTTCTTT. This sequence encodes CASSSTSGEAFF.

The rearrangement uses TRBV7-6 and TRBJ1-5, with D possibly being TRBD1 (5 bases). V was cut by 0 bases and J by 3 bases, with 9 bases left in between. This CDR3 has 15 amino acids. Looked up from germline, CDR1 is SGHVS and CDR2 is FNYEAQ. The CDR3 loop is CASSLAPGDNQPQHF. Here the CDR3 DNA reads TGTGCCAGCAGCTTAGCGCCGGGGGACAATCAGCCCCAGCATTTT.

As DNA, the CDR3 is TGTGCCAGCAGCGGTGACAACCCACCCCTCCACTTT. Amino acids: CASSGDNPPLHF. The chain uses TRBV5-4 and TRBJ1-6; D unclear. The CDR3 spans 12 residues. CDR1 and CDR2 (germline): SGHNT, YYREEE (reference sequence). Between the trimmed V and J ends, which lost 4 bases and 11 bases, there was a span of 10 bases.

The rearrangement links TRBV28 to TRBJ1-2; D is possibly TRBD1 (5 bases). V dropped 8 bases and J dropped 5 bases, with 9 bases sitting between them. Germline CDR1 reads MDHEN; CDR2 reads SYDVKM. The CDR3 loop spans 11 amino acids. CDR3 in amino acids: CASGTPYGYTF. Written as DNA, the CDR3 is TGTGCCAGCGGGACTCCTTATGGCTACACCTTC.

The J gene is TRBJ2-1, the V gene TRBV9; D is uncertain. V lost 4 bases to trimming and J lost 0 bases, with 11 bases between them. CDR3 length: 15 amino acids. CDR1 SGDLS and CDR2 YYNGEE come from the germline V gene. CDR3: CASSPRASSYNEQFF. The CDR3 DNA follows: TGTGCCAGCAGCCCCAGAGCGAGCTCCTACAATGAGCAGTTCTTC.

CDR3 protein: CSVGGQGNTEAFF. The CDR3 coding sequence is TGCAGCGTTGGGGGACAGGGAAACACTGAAGCTTTCTTT. V gene TRBV29-1 combines with J gene TRBJ1-1; 9 bases fit TRBD1. The length of the CDR3 is 13 residues. Looked up from germline, CDR1 is SQVTM and CDR2 is ANQGSEA. V lost 4 bases to trimming and J lost 2 bases; unmatched junction nucleotides: 2.

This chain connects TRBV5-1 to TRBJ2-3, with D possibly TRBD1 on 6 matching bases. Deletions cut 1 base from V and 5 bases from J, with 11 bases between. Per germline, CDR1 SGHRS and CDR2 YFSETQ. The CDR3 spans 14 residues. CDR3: CASSLSQGLDTQYF. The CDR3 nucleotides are TGCGCCAGCAGCTTGAGCCAGGGGTTAGATACGCAGTATTTT. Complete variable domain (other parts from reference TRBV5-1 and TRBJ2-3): KAGVTQTPRYLIKTRGQQVTLSCSPISGHRSVSWYQQTPGQGLQFLFEYFSETQRNKGNFPGRFSGRQFSNSRSEMNVSTLELGDSALYLCASSLSQGLDTQYFGPGTRLTVL.

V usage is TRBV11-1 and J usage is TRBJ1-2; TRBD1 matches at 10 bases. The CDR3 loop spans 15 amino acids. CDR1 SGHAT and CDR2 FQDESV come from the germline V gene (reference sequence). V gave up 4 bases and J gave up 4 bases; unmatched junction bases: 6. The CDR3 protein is CASSSRDRGSYGYTF. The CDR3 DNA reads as TGTGCCAGCAGCTCAAGGGACAGGGGTTCCTATGGCTACACCTTC.